This T cell receptor beta chain appears in the sequencing data of a study of T cell responses to AZD1222 COVID-19 vaccine. The study's findings and limits: Just six AZD1222 recipients were seropositive at baseline. Vaccination with two AZD1222 doses was followed by a rise in Spike-specific TCR breadth and depth.

Germline loops: CDR1 SGHRS, CDR2 YFSETQ. V lost 4 bases to trimming and J lost 0 bases, with 14 bases between them. The CDR3 totals 15 residues. As for this clone: The antigen remains undetermined.

Clones were sequenced by immunoSEQ multiplex PCR, and TCRdb holds only the in-frame ones, with some missing. The profile covers about 130,000 clones, with over 75% appearing a single time and 2.5% to 3% taken by the ten largest. V is TRBV5-1 and J is TRBJ2-7; no clear D. The clonotype originates from an adult in good health. The sequencing here drew on peripheral blood, taken on day 0 of AZD1222 vaccination. As DNA, the CDR3 is TGCGCCAGCAGCCCCGTCCCGCGGAGCTCCTACGAGCAGTACTTC. It specifies CASSPVPRSSYEQYF.